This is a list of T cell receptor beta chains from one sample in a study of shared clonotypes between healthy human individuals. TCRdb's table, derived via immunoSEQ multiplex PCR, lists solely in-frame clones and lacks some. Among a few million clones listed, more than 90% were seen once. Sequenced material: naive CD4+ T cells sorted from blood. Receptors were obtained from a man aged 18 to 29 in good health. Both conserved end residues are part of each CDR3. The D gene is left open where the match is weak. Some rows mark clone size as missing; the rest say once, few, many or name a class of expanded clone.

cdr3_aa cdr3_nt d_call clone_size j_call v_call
CASSPIWDGQPQHF TGTGCCAGCTCACCAATTTGGGACGGTCAGCCCCAGCATTTT . . TRBJ1-5 TRBV18
CAISTQGLSGNTIYF TGTGCCATCAGTACACAGGGCCTCTCTGGAAACACCATATATTTT . . TRBJ1-3 TRBV10-3
CASGDRTKETQYF TGTGCCAGCGGGGACAGAACCAAAGAGACCCAGTACTTC TRBD1 once TRBJ2-5 TRBV18
CASGTGLTYEQYF TGTGCCAGCGGAACAGGGTTGACCTACGAGCAGTACTTC . once TRBJ2-7 TRBV10-3
CASSKAQGRGETQYF TGTGCCAGCAGCAAAGCCCAGGGGCGAGGAGAGACCCAGTACTTC . . TRBJ2-5 TRBV21-1
CASSSIGGGPTDTQYF TGTGCCAGCAGCTCCATAGGCGGGGGGCCGACAGATACGCAGTATTTT TRBD2 . TRBJ2-3 TRBV5-6
CASSLARTSGSYEQYF TGCGCCAGCAGCTTGGCCCGGACTAGCGGGAGTTACGAGCAGTACTTC TRBD2 once TRBJ2-7 TRBV5-1
CASSLRAETLYEQYF TGTGCCAGCAGCTTGAGGGCGGAGACTCTCTACGAGCAGTACTTC . . TRBJ2-7 TRBV5-5
CASSIVTLGLVISEKLFF TGTGCCAGTAGTATAGTAACTCTCGGACTGGTAATCTCCGAAAAACTGTTTTTT . . TRBJ1-4 TRBV19
CSVEGPLPYEQYF TGCAGCGTTGAGGGGCCGCTACCCTACGAGCAGTACTTC . . TRBJ2-7 TRBV29-1
CASSESYDEQFF TGTGCCAGCAGTGAATCCTACGATGAGCAGTTCTTC . once TRBJ2-1 TRBV6-1
CASSESWGTGGSQPQHF TGTGCCAGCAGTGAAAGCTGGGGGACAGGGGGCAGTCAGCCCCAGCATTTT TRBD1 . TRBJ1-5 TRBV2
CASSFGKDYSGNTIYF TGTGCCAGCAGTTTTGGTAAAGATTACTCTGGAAACACCATATATTTT . . TRBJ1-3 TRBV6-5
CASSLRENEKLFF TGTGCCAGCAGCTTAAGGGAGAATGAAAAACTGTTTTTT . . TRBJ1-4 TRBV11-2
CASSLGWDRVAYEQYF TGCGCCAGCAGCCTGGGGTGGGACAGGGTTGCCTACGAGCAGTACTTC TRBD1 . TRBJ2-7 TRBV5-1
CASSDPGGEWDTQYF TGTGCCAGCAGTGATCCGGGGGGGGAGTGGGATACGCAGTATTTT TRBD2 . TRBJ2-3 TRBV28
CASSEVGGDQHF TGTGCCAGCAGTGAAGTAGGGGGCGACCAGCATTTT TRBD1 . TRBJ1-5 TRBV2
CASSLVWAGTGTEAFF TGTGCCAGCAGCTTAGTATGGGCAGGGACGGGCACTGAAGCTTTCTTT . . TRBJ1-1 TRBV7-2
CASSPPINRVQSTDTQYF TGTGCCAGCTCACCACCCATTAACAGGGTGCAAAGCACAGATACGCAGTATTTT . . TRBJ2-3 TRBV18
CASSSKDRLNTGELFF TGTGCCAGCAGTTCAAAGGACAGACTTAACACCGGGGAGCTGTTTTTT . . TRBJ2-2 TRBV27
CASSLNLAGGSDEQYF TGCGCCAGCAGCCTCAATTTGGCAGGGGGCTCCGACGAGCAGTACTTC TRBD1 . TRBJ2-7 TRBV5-1
CASSAGQGAYGYTF TGTGCCAGCAGCGCGGGACAGGGGGCGTACGGCTACACCTTC TRBD1 . TRBJ1-2 TRBV5-5
CASTNPSYEQYF TGTGCCAGCACCAACCCCAGCTACGAGCAGTACTTC . . TRBJ2-7 TRBV6-5
CASSLETNTEAFF TGTGCCAGCAGCTTAGAAACGAACACTGAAGCTTTCTTT . . TRBJ1-1 TRBV7-9
CASSLAGDYNEQFF TGCGCCAGCAGCTTGGCCGGAGACTACAATGAGCAGTTCTTC . . TRBJ2-1 TRBV5-1
CAISGAPIAEVRSYEQYF TGTGCCATCAGTGGGGCCCCAATAGCGGAGGTTCGCTCCTACGAGCAGTACTTC . . TRBJ2-7 TRBV10-3
CASSSQGANGNTIYF TGTGCCAGCAGTTCCCAGGGGGCGAATGGAAACACCATATATTTT TRBD1 . TRBJ1-3 TRBV6-5
CASSSGTSHSEQFF TGTGCCAGCAGTTCCGGGACCTCGCACAGTGAGCAGTTCTTC . . TRBJ2-1 TRBV28
CASSLVGETDTQYF TGTGCCAGCAGCTTAGTCGGGGAAACAGATACGCAGTATTTT . . TRBJ2-3 TRBV11-2
CAWSVLSDLYGYTF TGTGCCTGGAGTGTACTGTCGGATCTCTATGGCTACACCTTC . . TRBJ1-2 TRBV30
CASSQLAGLSYEQYF TGCGCCAGCAGCCAATTGGCAGGGCTGTCCTACGAGCAGTACTTC . . TRBJ2-7 TRBV4-3
CASSFSGQPQETQYF TGTGCCAGCAGTTTCTCGGGACAGCCCCAAGAGACCCAGTACTTC TRBD1 . TRBJ2-5 TRBV28
CASSFMDREGYTF TGTGCCAGCAGCTTCATGGACAGGGAAGGCTACACCTTC TRBD1 . TRBJ1-2 TRBV28
CASSPTWTGAFF TGTGCCAGCAGTCCAACTTGGACAGGGGCTTTCTTT TRBD1 . TRBJ1-1 TRBV28
CASSQDSGLAGAIGDYEQYF TGCGCCAGCAGCCAAGATTCGGGACTAGCGGGAGCCATCGGGGACTACGAGCAGTACTTC TRBD2 . TRBJ2-7 TRBV4-3
CASSLGYSGGAGETQYF TGCGCCAGCAGCTTGGGTTATAGCGGGGGGGCCGGAGAGACCCAGTACTTC TRBD2 . TRBJ2-5 TRBV5-1
CASNYQSSYNSPLHF TGTGCCAGCAACTACCAGAGCTCCTATAATTCACCCCTCCACTTT . . TRBJ1-6 TRBV2
CASSGRDPGYTGELFF TGTGCCAGCAGCGGCCGGGACCCAGGTTACACCGGGGAGCTGTTTTTT . . TRBJ2-2 TRBV9
CASSSRPGTGGGEQYF TGTGCCAGCAGCTCCCGGCCCGGGACAGGGGGTGGAGAGCAGTACTTC TRBD1 . TRBJ2-7 TRBV7-9
CASSHRGLAGGNEQFF TGTGCCAGCAGTCATAGGGGACTAGCGGGAGGGAATGAGCAGTTCTTC TRBD2 . TRBJ2-1 TRBV5-6
CAISPLGVNGEKLFF TGTGCCATCAGTCCTTTGGGGGTTAACGGTGAAAAACTGTTTTTT . . TRBJ1-4 TRBV10-3
CASSRTSPAGELFF TGCGCCAGCAGCCGGACTAGCCCGGCCGGGGAGCTGTTTTTT TRBD2 . TRBJ2-2 TRBV4-1
CASSRYRENTEAFF TGTGCCAGCAGCCGCTACAGGGAGAACACTGAAGCTTTCTTT . . TRBJ1-1 TRBV27
CASSLGVSYEQYF TGTGCCAGCAGCTTGGGGGTATCCTACGAGCAGTACTTC . . TRBJ2-7 TRBV7-2
CATTGTERGGYTF TGTGCCACTACCGGGACGGAGAGGGGGGGCTACACCTTC . . TRBJ1-2 TRBV10-3
CASSQGQSPLHF TGCGCCAGCAGCCAGGGACAATCACCCCTCCACTTT . . TRBJ1-6 TRBV10-2
CASSTSGTLSNQPQHF TGTGCCAGTAGTACCTCCGGGACCCTTAGCAATCAGCCCCAGCATTTT . . TRBJ1-5 TRBV19
CASSAQGGGSPLHF TGTGCCAGCAGTGCACAGGGTGGAGGTTCACCCCTCCACTTT . . TRBJ1-6 TRBV6-1
CASSLATDTGELFF TGCGCCAGCAGCTTGGCAACGGACACCGGGGAGCTGTTTTTT . . TRBJ2-2 TRBV5-1
CASSYAGGKNIQYF TGTGCCAGCAGTTACGCCGGTGGCAAAAACATTCAGTACTTC . . TRBJ2-4 TRBV6-5
CASSFLTSDEQYF TGTGCCAGCAGTTTTCTGACTAGCGACGAGCAGTACTTC TRBD2 . TRBJ2-7 TRBV27
CASSLAASGNQETQYF TGCGCCAGCAGCTTGGCGGCTAGCGGAAACCAAGAGACCCAGTACTTC TRBD2 . TRBJ2-5 TRBV5-1
CASSYRGGEKLFF TGTGCCAGCAGTTACAGGGGGGGCGAAAAACTGTTTTTT . . TRBJ1-4 TRBV6-5
CASSLGQGRHEQYF TGTGCCAGCAGTCTCGGACAGGGAAGACACGAGCAGTACTTC TRBD1 once TRBJ2-7 TRBV28
CASGEGNEQYF TGTGCCAGCGGGGAAGGCAACGAGCAGTACTTC . . TRBJ2-7 TRBV6-1